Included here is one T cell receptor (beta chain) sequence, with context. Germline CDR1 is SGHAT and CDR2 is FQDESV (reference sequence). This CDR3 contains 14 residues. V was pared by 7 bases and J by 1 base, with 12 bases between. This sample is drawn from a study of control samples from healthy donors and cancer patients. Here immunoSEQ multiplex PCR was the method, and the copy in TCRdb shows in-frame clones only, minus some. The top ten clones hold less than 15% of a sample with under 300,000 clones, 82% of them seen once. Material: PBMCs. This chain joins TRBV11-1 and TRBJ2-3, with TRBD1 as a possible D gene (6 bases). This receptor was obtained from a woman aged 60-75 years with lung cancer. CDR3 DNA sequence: TGTGCCAGCACCCCCAGGACAGGCACAGATACGCAGTATTTT. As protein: CASTPRTGTDTQYF.